The clone carrying this T cell receptor beta chain was seen a handful of times. Primers used in a second PCR of roughly 7 to 11 cycles were a sample-barcoded 5' primer and a J-beta primer mix. Tags on each cDNA molecule came from a template-switch adaptor with 12 random nucleotides. TCRdb re-analysed the 5' RACE reads in MiXCR, keeping a single row per CDR3 protein. The table lists about a million distinct CDR3 sequences, around 54% of them singletons. This specimen comes from a study of blood T cells in healthy people across ages. Per the germline V gene, CDR1 is MNHEY and CDR2 is SVGEGT. Trimming removed 0 bases at V and 11 bases at J, with 11 bases between. CDR3 length equals 13 residues.

This receptor was identified in a woman in her fifties or sixties in good health. The sequenced sample consisted of blood. V gene TRBV6-2 or TRBV6-3 combines with J gene TRBJ2-1, with D possibly matching TRBD2 (5 bases). The CDR3 loop is CASSYSQTNKQFF. In DNA form, the CDR3 reads TGTGCCAGCAGTTACTCGCAGACTAACAAGCAGTTCTTC.